The T cell receptor beta chain described here comes from a study of shared T cell receptors in the human thymus. The table came from immunoSEQ multiplex PCR; TCRdb's copy has only in-frame clones and leaves some out. The data contain some 720,000 clones, approximately 87% of them singletons. In germline, CDR1 is LGHNA, CDR2 YSLEER. Trimming at V came to 0 bases and at J to 0 bases, leaving 10 bases not matched to a gene. There are 19 residues in the CDR3. These data were also reused for a study on human thymus T cells. That report adds: The donor group consisted of healthy Finnish infants who were having corrective surgery for congenital heart defects. Thymus specimens were resections from corrective heart surgery. Related work found strong thymic repertoire overlap between unrelated individuals.

Sequencing was done on a sample of thymocytes. V is TRBV4-3 and J is TRBJ2-7; 11 positions agree with TRBD2. This clonotype originated in a boy under three years old with a congenital heart defect. CDR3 amino acids: CASSQEVGTTSGGSYEQYF. CDR3 nucleotides: TGCGCCAGCAGCCAAGAAGTGGGGACTACTAGCGGGGGCTCCTACGAGCAGTACTTC.